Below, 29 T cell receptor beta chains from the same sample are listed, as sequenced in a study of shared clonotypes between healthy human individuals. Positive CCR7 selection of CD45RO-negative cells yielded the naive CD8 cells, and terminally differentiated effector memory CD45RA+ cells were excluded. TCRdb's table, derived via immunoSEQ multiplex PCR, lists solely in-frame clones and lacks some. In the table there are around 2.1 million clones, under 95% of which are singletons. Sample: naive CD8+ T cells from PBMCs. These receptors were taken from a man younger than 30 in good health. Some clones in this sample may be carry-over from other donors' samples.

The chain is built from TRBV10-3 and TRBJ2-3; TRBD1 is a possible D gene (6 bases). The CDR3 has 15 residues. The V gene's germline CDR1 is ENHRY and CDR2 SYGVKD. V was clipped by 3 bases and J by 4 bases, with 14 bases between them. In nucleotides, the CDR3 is TGTGCCATCAGTGAACAGGGCCGTAATGCAGATACGCAGTATTTT. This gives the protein CAISEQGRNADTQYF.

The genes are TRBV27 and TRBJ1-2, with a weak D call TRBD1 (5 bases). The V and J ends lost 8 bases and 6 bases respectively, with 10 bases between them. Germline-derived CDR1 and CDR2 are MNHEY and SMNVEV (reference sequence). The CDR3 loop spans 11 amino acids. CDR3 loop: CASRGVDGYTF. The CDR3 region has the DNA TGTGCCAGCCGGGGGGTGGATGGCTACACCTTC.

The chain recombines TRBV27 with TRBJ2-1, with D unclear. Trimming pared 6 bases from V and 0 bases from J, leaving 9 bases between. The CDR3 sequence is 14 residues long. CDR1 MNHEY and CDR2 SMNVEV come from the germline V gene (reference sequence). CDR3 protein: CASRLYSSYNEQFF. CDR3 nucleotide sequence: TGTGCCAGCAGACTGTATAGCTCCTACAATGAGCAGTTCTTC.

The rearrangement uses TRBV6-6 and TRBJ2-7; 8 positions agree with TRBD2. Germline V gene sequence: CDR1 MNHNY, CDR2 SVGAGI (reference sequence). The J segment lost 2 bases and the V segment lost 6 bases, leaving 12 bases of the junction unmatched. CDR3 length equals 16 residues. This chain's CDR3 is CASSPSGSLPTYEQYF. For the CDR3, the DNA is TGTGCCAGCAGCCCCAGCGGGAGCCTTCCAACCTACGAGCAGTACTTC.

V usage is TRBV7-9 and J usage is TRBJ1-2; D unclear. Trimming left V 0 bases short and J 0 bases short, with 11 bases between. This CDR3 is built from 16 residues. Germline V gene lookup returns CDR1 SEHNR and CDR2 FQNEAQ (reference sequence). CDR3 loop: CASSLATTEANYGYTF. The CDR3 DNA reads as TGTGCCAGCAGCTTAGCGACTACAGAAGCTAACTATGGCTACACCTTC.

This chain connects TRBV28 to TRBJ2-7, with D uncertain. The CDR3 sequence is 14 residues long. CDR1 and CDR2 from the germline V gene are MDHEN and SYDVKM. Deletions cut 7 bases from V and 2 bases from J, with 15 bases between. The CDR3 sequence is CASKEKGSTYEQYF. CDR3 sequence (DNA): TGTGCCAGCAAGGAGAAAGGGTCAACCTACGAGCAGTACTTC.

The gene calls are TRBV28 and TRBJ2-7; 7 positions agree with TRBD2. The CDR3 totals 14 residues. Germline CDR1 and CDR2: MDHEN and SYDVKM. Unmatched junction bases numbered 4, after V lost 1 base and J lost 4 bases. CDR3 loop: CASSLLLAPYEQYF. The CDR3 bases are TGTGCCAGCAGTTTATTACTAGCGCCTTACGAGCAGTACTTC.

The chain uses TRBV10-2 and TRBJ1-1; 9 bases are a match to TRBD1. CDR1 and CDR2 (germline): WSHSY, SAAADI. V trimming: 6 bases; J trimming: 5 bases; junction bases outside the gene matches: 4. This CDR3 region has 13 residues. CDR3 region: CASREDRGTEAFF. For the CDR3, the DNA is TGCGCCAGCAGGGAAGACAGGGGGACTGAAGCTTTCTTT.

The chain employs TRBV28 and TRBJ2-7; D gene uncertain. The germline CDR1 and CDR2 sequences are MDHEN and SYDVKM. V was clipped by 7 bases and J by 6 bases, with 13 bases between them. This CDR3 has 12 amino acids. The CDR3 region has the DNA TGTGCCAGCACCCCTGGTCGGTCCGAGCAGTACTTC. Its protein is CASTPGRSEQYF.

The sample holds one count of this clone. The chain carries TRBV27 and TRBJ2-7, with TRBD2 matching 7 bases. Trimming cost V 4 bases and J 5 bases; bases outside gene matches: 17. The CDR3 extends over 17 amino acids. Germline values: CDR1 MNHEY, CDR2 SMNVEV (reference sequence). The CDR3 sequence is CASSSTHRLASYNEQYF. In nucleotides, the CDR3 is TGTGCCAGCAGTTCAACCCATCGACTAGCTAGTTATAACGAGCAGTACTTC.

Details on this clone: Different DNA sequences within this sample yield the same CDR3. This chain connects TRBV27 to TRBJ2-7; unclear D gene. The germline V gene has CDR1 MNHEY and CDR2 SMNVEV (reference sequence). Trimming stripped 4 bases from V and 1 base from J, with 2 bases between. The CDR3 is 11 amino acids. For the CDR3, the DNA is TGTGCCAGCAGTTCATCCTACGAGCAGTACTTC. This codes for CASSSSYEQYF.

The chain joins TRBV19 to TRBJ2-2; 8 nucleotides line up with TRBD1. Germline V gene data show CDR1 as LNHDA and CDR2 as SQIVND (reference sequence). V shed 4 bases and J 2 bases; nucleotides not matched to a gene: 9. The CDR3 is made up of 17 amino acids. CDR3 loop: CASSRGRQGLNTGELFF. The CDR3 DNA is TGTGCCAGTAGTAGGGGGCGACAGGGGTTAAACACCGGGGAGCTGTTTTTT.

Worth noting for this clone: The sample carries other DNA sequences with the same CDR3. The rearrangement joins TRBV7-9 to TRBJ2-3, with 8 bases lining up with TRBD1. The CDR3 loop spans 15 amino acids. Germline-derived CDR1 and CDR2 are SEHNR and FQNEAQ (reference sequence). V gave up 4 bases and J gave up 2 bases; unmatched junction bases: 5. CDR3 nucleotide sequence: TGTGCCAGCAGCTCCCCGACAGGGGCCACAGATACGCAGTATTTT. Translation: CASSSPTGATDTQYF. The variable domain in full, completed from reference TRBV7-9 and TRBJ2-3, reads DTGVSQNPRHKITKRGQNVTFRCDPISEHNRLYWYRQTLGQGPEFLTYFQNEAQLEKSRLLSDRFSAERPKGSFSTLEIQRTEQGDSAMYLCASSSPTGATDTQYFGPGTRLTVL.

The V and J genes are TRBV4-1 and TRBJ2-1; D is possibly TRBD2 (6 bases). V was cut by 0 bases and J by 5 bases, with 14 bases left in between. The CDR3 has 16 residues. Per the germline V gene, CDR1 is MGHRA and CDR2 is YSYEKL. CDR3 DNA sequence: TGCGCCAGCAGCCAAGAAGGCGGGATCGCGAACAATGAGCAGTTCTTC. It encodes CASSQEGGIANNEQFF.

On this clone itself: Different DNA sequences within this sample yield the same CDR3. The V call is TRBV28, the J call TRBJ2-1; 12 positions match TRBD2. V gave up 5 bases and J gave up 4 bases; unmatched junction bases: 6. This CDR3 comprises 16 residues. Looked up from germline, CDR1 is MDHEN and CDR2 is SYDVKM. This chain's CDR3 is CASSGGLAGIYNEQFF. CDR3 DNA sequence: TGTGCCAGCAGTGGCGGACTAGCGGGGATTTACAATGAGCAGTTCTTC.

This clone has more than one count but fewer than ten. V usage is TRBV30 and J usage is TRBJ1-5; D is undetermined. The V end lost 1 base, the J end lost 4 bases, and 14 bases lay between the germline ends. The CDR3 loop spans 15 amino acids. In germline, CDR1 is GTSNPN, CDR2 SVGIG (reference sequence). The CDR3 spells CAWSGKSALNQPQHF. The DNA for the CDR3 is TGTGCCTGGAGTGGTAAGTCTGCGCTTAATCAGCCCCAGCATTTT.

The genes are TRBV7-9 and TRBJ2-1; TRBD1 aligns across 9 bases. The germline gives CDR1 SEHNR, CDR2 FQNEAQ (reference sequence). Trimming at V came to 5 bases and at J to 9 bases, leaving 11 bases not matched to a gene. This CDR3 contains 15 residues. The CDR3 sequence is CASSNRDRVRGEQFF. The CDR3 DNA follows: TGTGCCAGCAGCAACCGGGACAGGGTGAGGGGTGAGCAGTTCTTC.

In nucleotides, the CDR3 is TGTGCCAGCAGCTTGGGGGGACAGGCAGGATCTAACTATGGCTACACCTTC. Translation gives CASSLGGQAGSNYGYTF. V and J are TRBV11-3 and TRBJ1-2; 8 nucleotides match TRBD1. Germline V CDR1 and CDR2: SGHNT, YENEEA. This CDR3 is 17 amino acids long. V lost 3 bases and J lost 0; bases outside the gene matches: 9. Combining the CDR3 with reference TRBV11-3 and TRBJ1-2 gives the whole variable domain EAGVVQSPRYKIIEKKQPVAFWCNPISGHNTLYWYLQNLGQGPELLIRYENEEAVDDSQLPKDRFSAERLKGVDSTLKIQPAELGDSAVYLCASSLGGQAGSNYGYTFGSGTRLTVV.

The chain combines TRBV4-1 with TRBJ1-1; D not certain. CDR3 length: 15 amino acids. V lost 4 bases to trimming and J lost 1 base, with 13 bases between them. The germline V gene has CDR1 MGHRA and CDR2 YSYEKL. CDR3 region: CASSLQREGNTEAFF. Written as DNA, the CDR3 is TGCGCCAGCAGCCTACAGAGGGAAGGGAACACTGAAGCTTTCTTT.

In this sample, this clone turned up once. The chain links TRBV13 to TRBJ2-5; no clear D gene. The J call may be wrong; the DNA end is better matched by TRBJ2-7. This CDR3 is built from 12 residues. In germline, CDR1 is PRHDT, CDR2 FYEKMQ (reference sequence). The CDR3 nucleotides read TGTGCCAGCAGCGAAGTCGACCTCGAGCAGTACTTC. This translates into CASSEVDLEQYF.

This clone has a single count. This chain's CDR3 is CASSPFQGGEVVLVEAFF. As DNA, the CDR3 is TGTGCCAGCAGCCCCTTTCAAGGGGGCGAGGTCGTTCTGGTTGAAGCTTTCTTT. This chain joins TRBV27 and TRBJ1-1, with TRBD1 identical over 7 bases. The germline V gene encodes CDR1 MNHEY and CDR2 SMNVEV (reference sequence). The CDR3 extends over 18 amino acids. Trimming removed 6 bases from V and 7 bases from J; junction bases left unmatched: 23.

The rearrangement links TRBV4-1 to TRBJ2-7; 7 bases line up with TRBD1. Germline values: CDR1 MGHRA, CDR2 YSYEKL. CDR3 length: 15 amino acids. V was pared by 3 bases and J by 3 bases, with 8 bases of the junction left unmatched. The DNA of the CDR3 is TGCGCCAGCAGCCACCTCCGGGACAGAAACTACGAGCAGTACTTC. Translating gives CASSHLRDRNYEQYF.

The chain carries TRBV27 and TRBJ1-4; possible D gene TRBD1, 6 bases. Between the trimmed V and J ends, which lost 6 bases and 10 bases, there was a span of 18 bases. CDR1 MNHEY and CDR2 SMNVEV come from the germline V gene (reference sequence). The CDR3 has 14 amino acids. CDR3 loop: CASREEAARGKLFF. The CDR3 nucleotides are TGTGCCAGCAGGGAGGAGGCGGCCAGGGGAAAACTGTTTTTT. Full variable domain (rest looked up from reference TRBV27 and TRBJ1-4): EAQVTQNPRYLITVTGKKLTVTCSQNMNHEYMSWYRQDPGLGLRQIYYSMNVEVTDKGDVPEGYKVSRKEKRNFPLILESPSPNQTSLYFCASREEAARGKLFFGSGTQLSVL.

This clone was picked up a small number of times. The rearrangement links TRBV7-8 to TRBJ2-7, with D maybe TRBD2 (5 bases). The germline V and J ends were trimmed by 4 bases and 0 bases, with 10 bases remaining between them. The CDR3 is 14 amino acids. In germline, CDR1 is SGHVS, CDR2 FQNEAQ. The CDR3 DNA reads TGTGCCAGCAGCTCCCCGGGGAGCTCCTACGAGCAGTACTTC. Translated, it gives CASSSPGSSYEQYF.

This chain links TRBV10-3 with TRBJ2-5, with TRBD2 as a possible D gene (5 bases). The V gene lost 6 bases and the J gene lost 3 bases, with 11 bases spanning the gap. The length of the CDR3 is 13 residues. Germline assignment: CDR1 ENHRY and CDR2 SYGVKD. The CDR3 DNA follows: TGTGCCATCAGGGGAGTGAACGAAGAGACCCAGTACTTC. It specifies CAIRGVNEETQYF.

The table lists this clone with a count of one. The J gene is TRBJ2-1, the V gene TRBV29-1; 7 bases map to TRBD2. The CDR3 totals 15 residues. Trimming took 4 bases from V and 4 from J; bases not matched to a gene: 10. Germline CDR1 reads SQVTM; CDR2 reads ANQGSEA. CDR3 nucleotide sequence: TGCAGCGTTGTTAGGCTAGCGGATTCTTACAATGAGCAGTTCTTC. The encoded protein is CSVVRLADSYNEQFF.

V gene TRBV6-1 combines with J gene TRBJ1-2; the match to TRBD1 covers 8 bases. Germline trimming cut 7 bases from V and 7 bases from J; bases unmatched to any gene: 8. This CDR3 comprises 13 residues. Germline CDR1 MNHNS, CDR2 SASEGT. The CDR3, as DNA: TGTGCCAGCATCCTACAGGGGGGGCTTGGCTACACCTTC. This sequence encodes CASILQGGLGYTF.

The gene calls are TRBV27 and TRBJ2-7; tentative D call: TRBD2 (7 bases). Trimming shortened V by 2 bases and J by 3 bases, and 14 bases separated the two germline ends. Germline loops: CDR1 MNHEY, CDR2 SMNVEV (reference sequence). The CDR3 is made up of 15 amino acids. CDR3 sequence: CASSLNGGGGYEQYF. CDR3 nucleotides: TGTGCCAGCAGTTTAAACGGGGGAGGGGGCTACGAGCAGTACTTC.

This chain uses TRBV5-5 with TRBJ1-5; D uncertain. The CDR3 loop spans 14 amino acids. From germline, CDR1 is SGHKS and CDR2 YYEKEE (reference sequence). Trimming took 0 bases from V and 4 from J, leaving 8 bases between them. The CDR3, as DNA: TGTGCCAGCAGCTTGGAAGGGAATAATCAGCCCCAGCATTTT. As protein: CASSLEGNNQPQHF. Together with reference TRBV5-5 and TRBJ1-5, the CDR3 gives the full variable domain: DAGVTQSPTHLIKTRGQQVTLRCSPISGHKSVSWYQQVLGQGPQFIFQYYEKEERGRGNFPDRFSARQFPNYSSELNVNALLLGDSALYLCASSLEGNNQPQHFGDGTRLSIL.